A selection of T cell receptor beta chains follows, all from one sample in a study of cytomegalovirus exposure and HLA in healthy donors. Assay used: immunoSEQ multiplex PCR; TCRdb lists only in-frame clones, some missing. The sample lists 110,000 to 150,000 clones, less than 9.5% seen once, with over 1.5% in the top ten. The sequencing sample was made of PBMCs. The origin of the receptors is a male donor in good health and CMV-seronegative. Each CDR3 is given with its conserved first and last residue. The D gene is left open where the match is weak. Clone size is not always given. Where it is, it says once, few, many or a class for expanded clones.

TRBJ2-1	NA	TRBV9	few	CASSVFSSYNEQFF	TGTGCCAGCAGCGTCTTTTCGTCCTACAATGAGCAGTTCTTC
TRBJ2-6	NA	TRBV7-3	few	CASSYPGYPGANVLTF	TGTGCCAGCAGCTATCCGGGGTATCCTGGGGCCAACGTCCTGACTTTC
TRBJ2-2	NA	TRBV5-1	NA	CASSPRDNTGELFF	TGCGCCAGCAGCCCCCGGGATAACACCGGGGAGCTGTTTTTT
TRBJ2-7	NA	TRBV7-9	few	CASSSLSSYEQYF	TGTGCCAGCAGCTCGCTGAGCTCCTACGAGCAGTACTTC
TRBJ1-1	NA	TRBV28	few	CASSPHPRVRTEAFF	TGTGCCAGCAGTCCGCATCCCAGGGTGAGGACTGAAGCTTTCTTT
TRBJ2-1	NA	TRBV29-1	few	CSVEERGHLSYNEQFF	TGCAGCGTTGAGGAGCGAGGGCATTTGTCCTACAATGAGCAGTTCTTC
TRBJ1-2	NA	TRBV2	NA	CASSAGAGALEGYTF	TGTGCCAGCAGTGCAGGGGCAGGGGCCCTTGAGGGCTACACCTTC
TRBJ2-3	NA	TRBV11-1	NA	CASSWSGTQYF	TGTGCCAGCAGCTGGAGCGGTACGCAGTATTTT
TRBJ2-2	NA	TRBV4-2	few	CASSQGEGANTGELFF	TGTGCCAGCAGCCAAGGTGAGGGGGCGAACACCGGGGAGCTGTTTTTT
TRBJ2-3	TRBD1	TRBV5-1	NA	CASSLGQGAADTQYF	TGCGCCAGCAGCTTGGGGCAGGGGGCGGCAGATACGCAGTATTTT
TRBJ1-1	TRBD1	TRBV5-1	NA	CASSLGWTGGTEAFF	TGCGCCAGCAGCCTCGGCTGGACAGGGGGCACTGAAGCTTTCTTT
TRBJ2-5	NA	TRBV9	NA	CASSVGPPFETQYF	TGTGCCAGCAGCGTGGGCCCCCCTTTTGAGACCCAGTACTTC
TRBJ1-3	NA	TRBV29-1	few	CSVEFGEAGNTIYF	TGCAGCGTTGAATTCGGAGAAGCTGGAAACACCATATATTTT
TRBJ2-1	NA	TRBV29-1	NA	CSVASGSYYNEQFF	TGCAGCGTTGCCTCCGGGAGCTACTACAATGAGCAGTTCTTC
TRBJ1-1	TRBD1	TRBV30	few	CAWRLTGAGRAFF	TGTGCCTGGAGATTGACAGGGGCTGGAAGAGCTTTCTTT
TRBJ1-2	NA	TRBV18	NA	CASSARREEYGYTF	TGTGCCAGCTCGGCCAGGAGGGAGGAATATGGCTACACCTTC
TRBJ1-2	TRBD1	TRBV10-3	NA	CAIRTGGKDYGYTF	TGTGCCATCAGAACAGGGGGTAAGGACTATGGCTACACCTTC
TRBJ2-2	NA	TRBV28	NA	CASSFSAGELFF	TGTGCCAGCAGTTTTTCGGCCGGGGAGCTGTTTTTT
TRBJ1-6	TRBD1	TRBV5-1	NA	CASSLGDSLNSPLHF	TGCGCCAGCAGCTTGGGGGACAGCCTTAATTCACCCCTCCACTTT
TRBJ2-1	TRBD2	TRBV5-1	few	CASSLASLAVNEQFF	TGCGCCAGCAGCTTGGCAAGTCTAGCGGTAAATGAGCAGTTCTTC
TRBJ1-5	TRBD1	TRBV5-1	few	CASSLSGQDQPQHF	TGCGCCAGCAGCTTGTCGGGACAGGATCAGCCCCAGCATTTT
TRBJ1-4	NA	TRBV11-2	NA	CASSAKSAVGEKLFF	TGTGCCAGCAGCGCCAAATCGGCGGTTGGTGAAAAACTGTTTTTT